This T cell receptor beta chain appears in the sequencing data of a study of a mutant IDH1 vaccine in newly diagnosed glioma. Study at large: Initiation of the vaccine course occurred 4-6 weeks after radiotherapy alone, or alongside temozolomide cycles. Treated patients comprised approximately 60% males and roughly 40% females, mean age about 44 years.

In regard to this clone: Its antigen remains unidentified.

Libraries were prepared by immunoSEQ multiplex PCR; TCRdb keeps only in-frame clonotypes and omits some of them. The repertoire holds tens of thousands of clones, over 75% seen once, with about an eighth in the top ten. Time point given: week 23, last vaccination. Each dose of the vaccine consisted of 300 ug of mutant IDH1 20-mer peptide, with topical imiquimod. This TCR was sampled from a man between 18 and 29 years old with glioma. The sequencing used PBMCs, collected from a glioma patient whose treatment included an IDH1 peptide vaccine.

The CDR3 reads CASVRNRAKNTIDYQPQHF. In nucleotides, the CDR3 is TGTGCCAGCGTCCGGAACAGGGCAAAGAATACGATAGACTATCAGCCCCAGCATTTT. V usage is TRBV6-4 and J usage is TRBJ1-5, with D possibly being TRBD1 (6 bases). The V end lost 8 bases, the J end lost 5 bases, and 31 bases lay between the germline ends. Germline CDR1 MRHNA, CDR2 SNTAGT. The CDR3 is 19 residues long.